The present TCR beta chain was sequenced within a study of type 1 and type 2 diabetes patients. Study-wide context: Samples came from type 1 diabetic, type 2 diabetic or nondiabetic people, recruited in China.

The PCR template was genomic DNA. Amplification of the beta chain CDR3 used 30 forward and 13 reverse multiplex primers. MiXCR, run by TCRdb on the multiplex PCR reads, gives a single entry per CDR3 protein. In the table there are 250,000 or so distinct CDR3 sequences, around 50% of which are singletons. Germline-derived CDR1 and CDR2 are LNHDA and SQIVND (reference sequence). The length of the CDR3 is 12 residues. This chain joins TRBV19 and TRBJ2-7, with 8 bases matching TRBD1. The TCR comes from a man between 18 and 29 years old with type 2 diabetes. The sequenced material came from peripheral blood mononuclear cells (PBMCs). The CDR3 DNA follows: TGTGCAAGCCGGGACAGGACCTACGAGCAGTACTTC. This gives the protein CASRDRTYEQYF. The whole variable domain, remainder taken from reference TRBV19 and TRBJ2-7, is DGGITQSPKYLFRKEGQNVTLSCEQNLNHDAMYWYRQDPGQGLRLIYYSQIVNDFQKGDIAEGYSVSREKKESFPLTVTSAQKNPTAFYLCASRDRTYEQYFGPGTRLTVT.